The next 27 T cell receptor beta chains were all read from a single sample in a study of blood T cell repertoires in COVID-19. TCRdb's table, derived via immunoSEQ multiplex PCR, lists solely in-frame clones and lacks some. This table has approximately 60,000 clones, 84% appearing once. Sequencing was done on a sample of peripheral blood. These receptors were obtained from a man in his 70s with active COVID-19.

The chain combines TRBV4-2 with TRBJ2-6, with 14 bases identical to TRBD2. Germline trimming cut 4 bases from V and 4 bases from J; bases unmatched to any gene: 21. Germline lookup yields CDR1 LGHNA and CDR2 YNFKEQ. The CDR3 contains 23 residues. In DNA, the CDR3 is TGTGCCAGCAGCCCTTACGGGACGCCAAGAGGACTAGCGGGAGGTTCCGGGGCCAACGTCCTGACTTTC. Translating gives CASSPYGTPRGLAGGSGANVLTF.

DNA of the CDR3: TGTGCCAGCAGCGTAGCTTCGACAGGCACCTATGGCTACACCTTC. Translated, it gives CASSVASTGTYGYTF. The chain employs TRBV9 and TRBJ1-2; possible D gene TRBD1, 6 bases. Germline-derived CDR1 and CDR2 are SGDLS and YYNGEE. V was clipped by 0 bases and J by 4 bases, with 13 bases between them. CDR3 length equals 15 residues.

V and J are TRBV3-1 (or the pseudogene TRBV3-2) and TRBJ1-4; 7 positions match TRBD1. Per the germline V gene, CDR1 is LGHDT and CDR2 is YNNKEL (reference sequence). The CDR3 runs 16 residues. J was trimmed by 11 bases and V by 2 bases; bases with no gene match: 14. The CDR3 nucleotides read TGTGCCAGCAGCCAAATCCAAGGGGGCCTTGGGTCCAAACTGTTTTTT. This translates into CASSQIQGGLGSKLFF.

The chain recombines TRBV29-1 with TRBJ1-1, with D possibly being TRBD1 (5 bases). Germline V gene data show CDR1 as SQVTM and CDR2 as ANQGSEA. The CDR3 runs to 13 residues. V lost 5 bases and J lost 6, with 16 bases in between. CDR3 sequence (DNA): TGCAGCGTTACCACAGGATCTTCGGCTGAAGCTTTCTTT. Protein product: CSVTTGSSAEAFF.

This sequence joins TRBV5-1 and TRBJ2-1, with 15 bases aligning to TRBD2. Trimming at V came to 0 bases and at J to 10 bases, leaving 5 bases not matched to a gene. This CDR3 has 16 amino acids. Looked up from germline, CDR1 is SGHRS and CDR2 is YFSETQ. The CDR3 spells CASSLGTSGRVGEQFF. CDR3 nucleotide sequence: TGCGCCAGCAGCTTGGGGACTAGCGGGAGGGTAGGGGAGCAGTTCTTC.

The V gene is TRBV30, the J gene TRBJ2-2; weak D call: TRBD1 (6 bases). Trimming removed 4 bases at V and 2 bases at J, with 8 bases between. CDR1 and CDR2 (germline): GTSNPN, SVGIG (reference sequence). This CDR3 is built from 13 residues. CDR3: CAWTGVNTGELFF. The CDR3, as DNA: TGTGCCTGGACAGGGGTCAACACCGGGGAGCTGTTTTTT.

The rearrangement links TRBV2 to TRBJ1-2; D is unclear. This CDR3 comprises 14 residues. Germline values: CDR1 SNHLY, CDR2 FYNNEI. The V end was cut by 3 bases, the J end by 2 bases, with 10 bases between. The CDR3 DNA follows: TGTGCCAGCAGTGATTTGTCGGGGAACTATGGCTACACCTTC. It encodes CASSDLSGNYGYTF.

This sequence joins TRBV30 and TRBJ2-1, with D perhaps matching TRBD1 (5 bases). Between the trimmed V and J ends, which lost 4 bases and 9 bases, there was a span of 13 bases. This CDR3 is 12 amino acids long. Per the germline V gene, CDR1 is GTSNPN and CDR2 is SVGIG (reference sequence). CDR3 sequence (DNA): TGTGCCTGGACTAAAGGCAGGGCTGAGCAGTTCTTC. It specifies CAWTKGRAEQFF.

The V call is TRBV7-9, the J call TRBJ1-1, with D perhaps matching TRBD1 (5 bases). Trimming removed 2 bases at V and 5 bases at J, with 9 bases between. From germline, CDR1 is SEHNR and CDR2 FQNEAQ (reference sequence). The CDR3 has 13 amino acids. The CDR3: CASSLLQGTEAFF. The CDR3 coding sequence is TGTGCCAGCAGCTTACTGCAGGGAACTGAAGCTTTCTTT.

The chain has TRBV5-1 and TRBJ1-2, with TRBD1 as a possible D gene (6 bases). Germline loops: CDR1 SGHRS, CDR2 YFSETQ. V was trimmed by 0 bases and J by 2 bases, leaving 14 bases between them. The CDR3 runs to 16 residues. The CDR3 reads CASSLVRPTGNYGYTF. In DNA, the CDR3 is TGCGCCAGCAGCTTGGTACGACCCACAGGGAACTATGGCTACACCTTC.

This chain joins TRBV20-1 and TRBJ1-4; D possibly corresponds to TRBD1 (5 bases). Trimming pared 5 bases from V and 11 bases from J, leaving 12 bases between. The CDR3 spans 11 residues. Germline CDR1 and CDR2: DFQATT and SNEGSKA (reference sequence). Here the CDR3 DNA reads TGCAGTGCTGGGACTTCAGGGAAACTGTTTTTT. Protein product: CSAGTSGKLFF.

In its sample, this clone was seen a few times. This chain joins TRBV5-4 and TRBJ2-7; 9 bases line up with TRBD1. The germline gives CDR1 SGHNT, CDR2 YYREEE (reference sequence). Germline trimming cut 2 bases from V and 0 bases from J; bases unmatched to any gene: 6. CDR3 length equals 16 residues. CDR3 sequence (DNA): TGTGCCAGCAGCTTATGGGGGACAGGGCCCTCCTACGAGCAGTACTTC. This codes for CASSLWGTGPSYEQYF.

The V call is TRBV19, the J call TRBJ1-4; D may be TRBD1 (5 bases). Germline CDR1 is LNHDA and CDR2 is SQIVND (reference sequence). The CDR3 length is 14 residues. Trimming removed 6 bases from V and 4 bases from J, with 12 bases in between. The CDR3, as DNA: TGTGCCAGTAGCCCCCGACAGCTTAATGAAAAACTGTTTTTT. Translation: CASSPRQLNEKLFF.

The rearrangement links TRBV29-1 to TRBJ2-1; TRBD2 agrees at 10 bases. Germline CDR1 reads SQVTM; CDR2 reads ANQGSEA. Trimming removed 7 bases from V and 13 bases from J; junction bases left unmatched: 16. The CDR3 consists of 14 residues. CDR3 loop: CSASSLAGAREQFF. Written as DNA, the CDR3 is TGCAGCGCCTCGTCCCTAGCGGGAGCCCGGGAACAGTTCTTC.

The V and J genes are TRBV5-4 and TRBJ2-7; no clear D gene. V lost 0 bases and J 6 bases, leaving 4 bases between the germline ends. CDR1 and CDR2 (germline): SGHNT, YYREEE (reference sequence). The CDR3 consists of 11 residues. The CDR3 loop is CASSLAGEQYF. Here the CDR3 DNA reads TGTGCCAGCAGCTTGGCAGGCGAGCAGTACTTC.

V gene TRBV12-5 combines with J gene TRBJ1-5; weak D call: TRBD1 (6 bases). With 7 bases removed from V and 4 bases from J, the gap between germline ends came to 14 bases. From germline, CDR1 is LGHNT and CDR2 FRNRAP. CDR3 length: 14 amino acids. CDR3 region: CASATTGENQPQHF. CDR3 nucleotides: TGTGCTAGTGCAACGACAGGAGAAAATCAGCCCCAGCATTTT.

The J gene is TRBJ1-4, the V gene TRBV4-3, with D possibly being TRBD1 (5 bases). CDR3 length: 18 residues. V was trimmed by 4 bases and J by 3 bases, leaving 21 bases between them. Germline V gene sequence: CDR1 LGHNA, CDR2 YSLEER. The CDR3 bases are TGCGCCAGCAGCCCTTTGGGGGGGGGATATTCCGCTAATGAAAAACTGTTTTTT. Protein product: CASSPLGGGYSANEKLFF.

The V gene is TRBV28, the J gene TRBJ2-3, with 9 bases aligning to TRBD1. Per germline, CDR1 MDHEN and CDR2 SYDVKM. This CDR3 is built from 16 residues. The trim removed 2 bases at V and 4 bases at J, leaving 7 bases unmatched. CDR3 in amino acids: CASSLNRGRGSDTQYF. CDR3 sequence (DNA): TGTGCCAGCAGTTTAAACAGGGGGCGTGGGTCAGATACGCAGTATTTT.

The chain couples TRBV25-1 to TRBJ2-5; TRBD2 matches at 8 bases. The J segment lost 1 base and the V segment lost 3 bases, leaving 7 bases of the junction unmatched. Per the germline V gene, CDR1 is MGHDK and CDR2 is SYGVNS. The CDR3 is 16 residues long. The CDR3 loop reads CASSDITSGVQETQYF. The CDR3 DNA reads as TGTGCCAGCAGTGACATAACTAGCGGAGTCCAAGAGACCCAGTACTTC.

The chain recombines TRBV30 with TRBJ1-3; D is perhaps TRBD1 (5 bases). The CDR3 consists of 15 residues. Germline V gene lookup returns CDR1 GTSNPN and CDR2 SVGIG (reference sequence). Trimming took 2 bases from V and 0 from J, leaving 11 bases between them. The CDR3 DNA reads TGTGCCTGGAGTATCGGGGGGATCTCTGGAAACACCATATATTTT. Protein sequence: CAWSIGGISGNTIYF.

This clone appeared a single time. The chain recombines TRBV6-5 with TRBJ1-4; 7 bases map to TRBD1. The trim removed 6 bases at V and 4 bases at J, leaving 5 bases unmatched. Per the germline V gene, CDR1 is MNHEY and CDR2 is SVGAGI. There are 14 residues in the CDR3. The CDR3 spells CASSDRESNEKLFF. The CDR3 DNA sequence: TGTGCCAGCAGCGACAGGGAAAGTAATGAAAAACTGTTTTTT.

This clone is labeled medium-sized. The genes are TRBV6-1 and TRBJ2-2; weak D call: TRBD2 (6 bases). Germline V lookup: CDR1 MNHNS, CDR2 SASEGT. CDR3 length: 14 residues. Trimming pared 3 bases from V and 4 bases from J, leaving 9 bases between. CDR3 bases: TGTGCCAGCAGTGAGCTGGGAGGCACCGGGGAGCTGTTTTTT. Translation: CASSELGGTGELFF.

The rearrangement links TRBV7-2 to TRBJ2-7; TRBD1 is a possible D gene (5 bases). The length of the CDR3 is 13 residues. The germline V and J ends were trimmed by 3 bases and 4 bases, with 10 bases remaining between them. Germline CDR1 SGHTA, CDR2 FQGNSA. This CDR3 reads CASSFASGYEQYF. The DNA of the CDR3 is TGTGCCAGCAGCTTTGCCTCAGGGTACGAGCAGTACTTC.

The chain recombines TRBV28 with TRBJ1-2; D is uncertain. The V and J ends lost 8 bases and 0 bases respectively, with 19 bases between them. In germline, CDR1 is MDHEN, CDR2 SYDVKM. The CDR3 is 16 residues long. Here the CDR3 reads CASGIGPGLSNYGYTF. The CDR3 DNA sequence: TGTGCCAGCGGGATCGGTCCGGGGTTATCTAACTATGGCTACACCTTC.

This chain uses TRBV9 with TRBJ2-2; tentatively, D is TRBD1 (5 bases). The length of the CDR3 is 15 residues. In germline, CDR1 is SGDLS, CDR2 YYNGEE. V lost 0 bases and J lost 3, with 9 bases in between. CDR3 nucleotides: TGTGCCAGCAGCGTAGGGGGCAGCTACACCGGGGAGCTGTTTTTT. This gives the protein CASSVGGSYTGELFF.

The V call is TRBV6-5, the J call TRBJ2-7; tentatively, D is TRBD1 (5 bases). Trimming took off 7 bases at V and 2 bases at J, with 15 bases between the two ends. CDR3 size: 14 residues. In germline, CDR1 is MNHEY, CDR2 SVGAGI. CDR3 amino acids: CASTQTWGTYEQYF. CDR3 nucleotides: TGTGCCAGCACGCAGACCTGGGGCACCTACGAGCAGTACTTC.

This chain links TRBV7-2 with TRBJ1-1, with D possibly being TRBD1 (5 bases). In germline, CDR1 is SGHTA, CDR2 FQGNSA. Trimming took 5 bases from V and 0 from J, leaving 13 bases between them. This CDR3 comprises 15 residues. In nucleotides, the CDR3 is TGTGCCAGCAGCCAGAGACAGCTCATGAACACTGAAGCTTTCTTT. The encoded protein is CASSQRQLMNTEAFF.